This T cell receptor (beta chain) was recorded in a study of blood T cell repertoires in COVID-19. Seattle's cohort entered during active infection and was followed longitudinally. Source study methods: Using reference gene primer amplification, nucleated cell counts were estimated. Libraries were prepared by immunoSEQ multiplex PCR; TCRdb keeps only in-frame clonotypes and omits some of them. That table gives V, J and clone size, and the DNA gave D and trimming. The data hold 150,000 to 200,000 clones, with around 87% observed a single time. Germline V gene lookup returns CDR1 LGHDT and CDR2 YNNKEL (reference sequence). The V gene end was trimmed by 1 base and the J gene end by 6 bases; junction bases not matched to a gene: 9. This CDR3 is built from 16 residues. This clone was counted a single time.

The receptor was isolated from a woman in her sixties or seventies with COVID-19, enrolled during active disease. This rearrangement joins TRBV3-1 (or the pseudogene TRBV3-2) to TRBJ2-3, with 8 positions matching TRBD2. The material sequenced was peripheral blood. The CDR3 DNA is TGTGCCAGCAGCCAAGTGGGGGCGGGAGGCTACGATACGCAGTATTTT. It codes for CASSQVGAGGYDTQYF.